Included here is one TCR beta chain sequence, with context. TCRdb reanalysed the RT-PCR reads using MiXCR and keeps one entry per CDR3 protein. The sample lists hundreds of thousands of distinct CDR3 sequences; about 14% were seen once. CDR1 and CDR2 from the germline V gene are SSHAT and FNYEAQ (reference sequence). Trimming pared 1 base from V and 5 bases from J, leaving 9 bases between. This CDR3 is 13 amino acids long. V usage is TRBV7-7 and J usage is TRBJ2-7, with TRBD2 as a possible D gene (6 bases). Sequencing was carried out using memory CD4+ T cells from blood. This sequence originates from a female donor in good health, serving as a healthy control. CDR3 DNA: TGTGCCAGCAGCTTAGTTGGGGGGAACGAGCAGTACTTC. The encoded protein is CASSLVGGNEQYF.